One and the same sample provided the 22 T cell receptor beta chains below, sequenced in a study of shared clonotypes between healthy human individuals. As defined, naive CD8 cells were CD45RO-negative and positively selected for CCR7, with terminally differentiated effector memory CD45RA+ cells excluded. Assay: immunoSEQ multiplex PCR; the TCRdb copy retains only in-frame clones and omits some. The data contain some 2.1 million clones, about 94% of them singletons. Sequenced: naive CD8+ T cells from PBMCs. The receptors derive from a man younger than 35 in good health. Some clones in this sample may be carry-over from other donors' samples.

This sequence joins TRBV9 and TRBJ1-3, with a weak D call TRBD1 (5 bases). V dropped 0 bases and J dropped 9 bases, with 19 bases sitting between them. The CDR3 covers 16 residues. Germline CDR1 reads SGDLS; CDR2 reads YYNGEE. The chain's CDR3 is CASSVAGSAGSSTIYF. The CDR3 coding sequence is TGTGCCAGCAGCGTAGCGGGGTCCGCAGGGAGTAGCACCATATATTTT. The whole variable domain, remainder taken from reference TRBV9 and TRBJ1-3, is DSGVTQTPKHLITATGQRVTLRCSPRSGDLSVYWYQQSLDQGLQFLIQYYNGEERAKGNILERFSAQQFPDLHSELNLSSLELGDSALYFCASSVAGSAGSSTIYFGEGSWLTVV.

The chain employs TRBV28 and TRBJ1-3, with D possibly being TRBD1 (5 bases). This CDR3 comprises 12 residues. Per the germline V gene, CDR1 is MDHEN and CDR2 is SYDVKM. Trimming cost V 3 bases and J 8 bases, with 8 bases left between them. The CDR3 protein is CASSFQGDTIYF. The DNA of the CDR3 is TGTGCCAGCAGTTTTCAGGGAGACACCATATATTTT.

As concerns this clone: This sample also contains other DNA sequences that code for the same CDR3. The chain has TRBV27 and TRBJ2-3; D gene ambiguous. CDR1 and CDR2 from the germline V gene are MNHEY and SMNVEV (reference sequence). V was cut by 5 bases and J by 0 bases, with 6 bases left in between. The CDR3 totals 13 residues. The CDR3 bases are TGTGCCAGCAGTCCCCCTAGCACAGATACGCAGTATTTT. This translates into CASSPPSTDTQYF.

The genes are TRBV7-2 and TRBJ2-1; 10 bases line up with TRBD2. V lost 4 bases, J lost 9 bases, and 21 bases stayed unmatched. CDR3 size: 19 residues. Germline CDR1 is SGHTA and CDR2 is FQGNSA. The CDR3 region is CASSWGTARRLAGEVEQFF. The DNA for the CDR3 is TGTGCCAGCAGCTGGGGGACAGCCCGAAGGCTAGCGGGAGAGGTTGAGCAGTTCTTC. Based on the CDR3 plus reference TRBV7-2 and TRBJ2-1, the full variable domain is GAGVSQSPSNKVTEKGKDVELRCDPISGHTALYWYRQSLGQGLEFLIYFQGNSAPDKSGLPSDRFSAERTGGSVSTLTIQRTQQEDSAVYLCASSWGTARRLAGEVEQFFGPGTRLTVL.

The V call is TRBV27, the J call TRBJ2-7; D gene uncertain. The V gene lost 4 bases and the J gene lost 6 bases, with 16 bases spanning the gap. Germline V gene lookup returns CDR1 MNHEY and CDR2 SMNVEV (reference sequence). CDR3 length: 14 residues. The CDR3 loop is CASSSHLSLGEQYF. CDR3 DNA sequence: TGTGCCAGCAGTTCCCACCTGTCGCTGGGCGAGCAGTACTTC.

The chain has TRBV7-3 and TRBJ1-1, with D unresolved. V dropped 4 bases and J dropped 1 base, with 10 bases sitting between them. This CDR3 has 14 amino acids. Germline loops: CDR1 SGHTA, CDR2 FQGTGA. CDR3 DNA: TGTGCCAGCAGCTACCGGAGGGCGAACACTGAAGCTTTCTTT. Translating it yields CASSYRRANTEAFF.

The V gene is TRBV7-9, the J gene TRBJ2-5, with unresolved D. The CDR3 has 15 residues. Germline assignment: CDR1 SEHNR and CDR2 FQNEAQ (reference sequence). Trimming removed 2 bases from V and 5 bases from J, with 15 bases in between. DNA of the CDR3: TGTGCCAGCAGCTTACTTGCCCCAGAAATCGAGACCCAGTACTTC. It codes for CASSLLAPEIETQYF. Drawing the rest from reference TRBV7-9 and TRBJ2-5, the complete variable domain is DTGVSQNPRHKITKRGQNVTFRCDPISEHNRLYWYRQTLGQGPEFLTYFQNEAQLEKSRLLSDRFSAERPKGSFSTLEIQRTEQGDSAMYLCASSLLAPEIETQYFGPGTRLLVL.

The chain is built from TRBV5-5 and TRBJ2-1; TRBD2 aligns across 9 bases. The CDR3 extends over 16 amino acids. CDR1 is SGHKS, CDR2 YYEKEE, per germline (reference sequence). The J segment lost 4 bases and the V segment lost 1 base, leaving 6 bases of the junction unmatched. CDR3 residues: CASSLRREGPYNEQFF. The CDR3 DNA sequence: TGTGCCAGCAGCTTGCGGCGGGAGGGTCCATACAATGAGCAGTTCTTC.

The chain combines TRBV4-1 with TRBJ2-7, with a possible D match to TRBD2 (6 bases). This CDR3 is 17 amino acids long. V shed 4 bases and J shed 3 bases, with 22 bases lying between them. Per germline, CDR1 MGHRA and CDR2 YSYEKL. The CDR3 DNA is TGCGCCAGCAGCCCCGGCTTCCTAAACGGGAGAGACTACGAGCAGTACTTC. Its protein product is CASSPGFLNGRDYEQYF.

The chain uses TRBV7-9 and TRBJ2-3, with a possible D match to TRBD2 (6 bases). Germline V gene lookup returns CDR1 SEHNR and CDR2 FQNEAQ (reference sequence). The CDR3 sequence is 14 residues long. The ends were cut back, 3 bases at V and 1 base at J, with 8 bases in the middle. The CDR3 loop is CASSFGTRTDTQYF. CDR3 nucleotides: TGTGCCAGCAGCTTCGGGACTCGCACAGATACGCAGTATTTT.

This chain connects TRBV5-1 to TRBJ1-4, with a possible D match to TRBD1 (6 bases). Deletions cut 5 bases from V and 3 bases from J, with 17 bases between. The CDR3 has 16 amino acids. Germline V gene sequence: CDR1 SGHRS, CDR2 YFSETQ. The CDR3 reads CASRIGPHRANEKLFF. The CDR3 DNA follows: TGCGCCAGCAGGATTGGGCCCCACAGGGCTAATGAAAAACTGTTTTTT.

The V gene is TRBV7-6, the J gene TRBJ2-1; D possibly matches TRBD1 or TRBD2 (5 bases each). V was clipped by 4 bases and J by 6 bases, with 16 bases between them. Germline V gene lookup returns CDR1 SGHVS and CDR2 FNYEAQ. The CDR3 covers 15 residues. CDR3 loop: CASSSSRDPRNEQFF. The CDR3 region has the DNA TGTGCCAGCAGCTCCTCCAGGGACCCACGCAATGAGCAGTTCTTC.

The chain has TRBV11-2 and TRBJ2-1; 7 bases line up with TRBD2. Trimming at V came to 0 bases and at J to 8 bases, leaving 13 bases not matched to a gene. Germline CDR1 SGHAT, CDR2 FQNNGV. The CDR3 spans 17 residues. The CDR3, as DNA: TGTGCCAGCAGCTTAGATTCAACTAGCGAATGGGGCGATGAGCAGTTCTTC. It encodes CASSLDSTSEWGDEQFF.

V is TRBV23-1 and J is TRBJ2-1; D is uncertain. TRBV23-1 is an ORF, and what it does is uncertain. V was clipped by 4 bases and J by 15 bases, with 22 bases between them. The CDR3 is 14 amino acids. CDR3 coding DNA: TGCGCCAGCAGTCTCCAAGCCGGGTGCTCGAGAGGGTTCTTC. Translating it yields CASSLQAGCSRGFF.

The CDR3 here is CASSGGRLYEQYF. The CDR3 DNA reads as TGTGCCAGCAGTGGGGGCAGACTCTACGAGCAGTACTTC. The rearrangement joins TRBV2 to TRBJ2-7; TRBD1 is a possible D gene (5 bases). This CDR3 comprises 13 residues. Trimming pared 4 bases from V and 3 bases from J, leaving 10 bases between. Germline values: CDR1 SNHLY, CDR2 FYNNEI.

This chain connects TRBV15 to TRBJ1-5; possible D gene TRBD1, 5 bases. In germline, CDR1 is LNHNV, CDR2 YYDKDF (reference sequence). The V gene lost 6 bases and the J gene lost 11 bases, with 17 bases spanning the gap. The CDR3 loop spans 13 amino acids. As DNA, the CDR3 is TGTGCCACCAGTCCCGGGGCATCAGCGACCCAGCATTTT. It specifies CATSPGASATQHF.

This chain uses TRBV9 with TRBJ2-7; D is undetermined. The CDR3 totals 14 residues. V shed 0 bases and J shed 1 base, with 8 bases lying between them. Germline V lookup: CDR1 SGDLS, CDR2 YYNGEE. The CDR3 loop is CASSVAPVSYEQYF. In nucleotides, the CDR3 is TGTGCCAGCAGCGTAGCTCCCGTTTCCTACGAGCAGTACTTC. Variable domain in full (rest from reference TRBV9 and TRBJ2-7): DSGVTQTPKHLITATGQRVTLRCSPRSGDLSVYWYQQSLDQGLQFLIQYYNGEERAKGNILERFSAQQFPDLHSELNLSSLELGDSALYFCASSVAPVSYEQYFGPGTRLTVT.

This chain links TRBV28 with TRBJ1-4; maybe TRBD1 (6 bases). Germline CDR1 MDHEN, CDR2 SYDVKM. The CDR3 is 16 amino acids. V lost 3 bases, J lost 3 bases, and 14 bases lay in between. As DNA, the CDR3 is TGTGCCAGCAGTTTCAACAGGGAGGTAGCTAATGAAAAACTGTTTTTT. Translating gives CASSFNREVANEKLFF.

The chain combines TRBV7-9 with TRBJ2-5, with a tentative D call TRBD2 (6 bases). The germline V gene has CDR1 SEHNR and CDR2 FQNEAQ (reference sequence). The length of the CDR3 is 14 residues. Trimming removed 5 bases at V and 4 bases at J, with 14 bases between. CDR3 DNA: TGTGCCAGCAGCCCCTCGGGAGCGGTAGAGACCCAGTACTTC. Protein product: CASSPSGAVETQYF.

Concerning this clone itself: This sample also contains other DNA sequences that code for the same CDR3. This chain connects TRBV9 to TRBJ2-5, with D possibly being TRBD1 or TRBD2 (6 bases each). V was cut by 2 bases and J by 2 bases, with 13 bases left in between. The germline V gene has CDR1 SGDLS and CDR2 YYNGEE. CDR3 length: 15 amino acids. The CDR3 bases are TGTGCCAGCAGCGTGGGGGGCAGACCACAAGAGACCCAGTACTTC. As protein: CASSVGGRPQETQYF.

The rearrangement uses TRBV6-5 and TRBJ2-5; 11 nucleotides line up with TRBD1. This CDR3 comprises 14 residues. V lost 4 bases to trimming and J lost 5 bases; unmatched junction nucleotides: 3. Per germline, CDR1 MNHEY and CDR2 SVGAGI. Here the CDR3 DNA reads TGTGCCAGCAGTTGGGGACAGGGGGTGGAGACCCAGTACTTC. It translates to CASSWGQGVETQYF.

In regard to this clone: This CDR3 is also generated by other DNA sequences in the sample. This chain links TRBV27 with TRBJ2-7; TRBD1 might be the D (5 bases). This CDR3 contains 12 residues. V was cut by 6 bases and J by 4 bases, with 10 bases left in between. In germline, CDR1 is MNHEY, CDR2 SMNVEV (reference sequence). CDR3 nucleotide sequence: TGTGCCAGCAGCCTCCAGGGTTACGAGCAGTACTTC. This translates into CASSLQGYEQYF.